Here is one T cell receptor beta chain with its context. Its target is not known. These data are taken from a study of T cell responses to AZD1222 COVID-19 vaccine. Assay used: immunoSEQ multiplex PCR; TCRdb lists only in-frame clones, some missing. The sample yields approximately 150,000 clones, roughly 89% seen once. Findings of the study overall: Elevations in Spike-specific TCR breadth and depth followed administration of two AZD1222 doses. Donors were mostly white British, more females; clonal diversity possibly underestimated.

The germline CDR1 and CDR2 sequences are MDHEN and SYDVKM. Trimming removed 1 base at V and 0 bases at J, with 7 bases between. This CDR3 region has 15 residues. The sample consisted of peripheral blood, taken on day 0 of AZD1222 vaccination. The rearrangement joins TRBV28 to TRBJ1-5; no clear D. This TCR came from an adult in good health. CDR3 nucleotides: TGTGCCAGCAGTTTATCACGCCTTAGCAATCAGCCCCAGCATTTT. Translation gives CASSLSRLSNQPQHF.